The rows below give T cell receptor beta chains drawn from one sample of a study of technical replicates of blood from several donors. The data were produced by immunoSEQ multiplex PCR, yet TCRdb's version contains in-frame clones alone and is incomplete. The table records about 74,000 clones, more than 90% of them present only once. What was sequenced was T cells isolated from PBMCs. The receptors were gathered from a human donor in good health. The CDR3 runs from the conserved cysteine through the conserved F or W. The D gene is left open where the match is weak. The size entry is marked missing in some rows and otherwise reads once, few, many or a size class.

j_call v_call clone_size d_call cdr3_nt cdr3_aa
TRBJ2-1 TRBV7-2 . . TGTGCCAGCAGCTCCGATCCCGGCTCCTACAATGAGCAGTTCTTC CASSSDPGSYNEQFF
TRBJ2-2 TRBV11-3 . . TGTGCCAGCAGCTTTATAACTAGTGCCGGGGAGCTGTTTTTT CASSFITSAGELFF
TRBJ2-3 TRBV6-5 . . TGTGCCAGCAGTTACTCGGCCTCCACAGATACGCAGTATTTT CASSYSASTDTQYF
TRBJ2-7 TRBV7-9 . . TGTGCCAGCAGCTCTAATCTCTACGAGCAGTACTTC CASSSNLYEQYF
TRBJ1-1 TRBV6-1 . . TGTGCCAGCAGTCCTCTGGGGGGAGAAACTGAAGCTTTCTTT CASSPLGGETEAFF
TRBJ2-3 TRBV7-2 . TRBD2 TGTGCCAGCAGCCCCCTTCTAGCGGGAGGGGGCACAGATACGCAGTATTTT CASSPLLAGGGTDTQYF
TRBJ2-1 TRBV19 . TRBD2 TGTGCCAGTAGTCCTGGACTAGTGACCAATGAGCAGTTCTTC CASSPGLVTNEQFF
TRBJ2-7 TRBV5-1 once TRBD1 TGCGCCAGCTCCGGGACAGGGGGCTACGAGCAGTACTTC CASSGTGGYEQYF
TRBJ1-1 TRBV19 . TRBD1 TGTGCCAGTACTGGGACAGGGGGCGCGGGATCAGCTTTCTTT CASTGTGGAGSAFF
TRBJ1-1 TRBV7-9 . . TGTGCCAGCAGCGGAGACCGGGGAAAGGCTTTCTTT CASSGDRGKAFF
TRBJ2-3 TRBV27 once . TGTGCCAGCACCCCACTACTAGGGGGGGGAGATACGCAGTATTTT CASTPLLGGGDTQYF
TRBJ1-1 TRBV30 . . TGTGCCTGGAGTGTACAAGGGGCGGGGACTGAAGCTTTCTTT CAWSVQGAGTEAFF
TRBJ2-1 TRBV13 . TRBD2 TGTGCCAGCAGCTTGCCGGGAGGGAATGAGCAGTTCTTC CASSLPGGNEQFF
TRBJ2-4 TRBV9 . . TGTGCCAGCAGCGAGGGGGGGGCTGGAAACATTCAGTACTTC CASSEGGAGNIQYF
TRBJ1-5 TRBV7-6 . . TGTGCCAGCAGCTTACTTCCTGATCAGCCCCAGCATTTT CASSLLPDQPQHF
TRBJ1-2 TRBV7-2 . TRBD1 TGTGCCAGCAGCCCGGGACAGGGTAACTACACCTTC CASSPGQGNYTF
TRBJ2-2 TRBV19 . . TGTGCCAGTAGTATAGTAGGGGGTGGAAACACCGGGGAGCTGTTTTTT CASSIVGGGNTGELFF
TRBJ2-7 TRBV29-1 . . TGCAGCGTTGTTGGACAGCTCTACGAGCAGTACTTC CSVVGQLYEQYF
TRBJ1-3 TRBV9 . . TGTGCCAGCAGCGTAGGGCGGACTAACTCTGGAAACACCATATATTTT CASSVGRTNSGNTIYF
TRBJ1-4 TRBV7-6 . TRBD1 TGTGCCAGCAGCATAGGGGGACAGAGTAATGAAAAACTGTTTTTT CASSIGGQSNEKLFF
TRBJ2-6 TRBV7-3 once . TGTGCCAGCAGCTTAACGGGGGGATCCAACGTCCTGACTTTC CASSLTGGSNVLTF
TRBJ2-2 TRBV6-6 . . TGTGCCAGCACCGGGTGGTGGCAGGGGGAGCTGTTTTTT CASTGWWQGELFF
TRBJ2-5 TRBV5-4 few TRBD1 TGTGCCAGCAGCGTCCTACCGGGACAGGGGGAGACCCAGTACTTC CASSVLPGQGETQYF
TRBJ2-3 TRBV6-4 . . TGTGCCAGCAGTTGGGCCAGAGACACAGATACGCAGTATTTT CASSWARDTDTQYF
TRBJ2-6 TRBV27 once . TGTGCCAGCAGTTTGGTAGGCTATCGGGACATAGCTGGGGCCAACGTCCTGACTTTC CASSLVGYRDIAGANVLTF
TRBJ2-1 TRBV6-5 once . TGTGCCAGCAGTTACCTTACGCGGGGAGGCAATGAGCAGTTCTTC CASSYLTRGGNEQFF
TRBJ2-3 TRBV29-1 . . TGCAGCGCCGAGGGGGGGAGGTGGCGAGATACGCAGTATTTT CSAEGGRWRDTQYF
TRBJ2-4 TRBV29-1 . TRBD1 TGCAGCGTGGGTAGGACAGGGTCGGACATTCAGTACTTC CSVGRTGSDIQYF
TRBJ2-3 TRBV7-9 . . TGTGCCAGCAGCTTAGCGGGAGGCACAGATACGCAGTATTTT CASSLAGGTDTQYF
TRBJ2-1 TRBV18 . TRBD2 TGTGCCAGCTCACCAGCGGGAGCCATCTACAATGAGCAGTTCTTC CASSPAGAIYNEQFF
TRBJ1-5 TRBV7-9 once TRBD1 TGTGCCAGCAGCTTAGGAGGGGGACAGGGTAATCAGCCCCAGCATTTT CASSLGGGQGNQPQHF
TRBJ2-7 TRBV19 . . TGTGCCAGTAGTATGGTACAGGGCTACGAGCAGTACTTC CASSMVQGYEQYF
TRBJ1-3 TRBV11-2 . TRBD1 TGTGCCAGCAGCTCCTGGACAGGGGGAGACTCTGGAAACACCATATATTTT CASSSWTGGDSGNTIYF
TRBJ2-5 TRBV5-1 . TRBD1 TGCGCCAGCAGCCCCGGTGGACAGGGATGGGAGACCCAGTACTTC CASSPGGQGWETQYF
TRBJ2-3 TRBV9 . . TGTGCCAGCAGCGTAGGACGGGTATCGGATACGCAGTATTTT CASSVGRVSDTQYF
TRBJ1-2 TRBV7-9 . TRBD1 TGTGCCAGCAGCTTCCTAGACAGGGAGAAAGACTATGGCTACACCTTC CASSFLDREKDYGYTF
TRBJ1-1 TRBV5-1 . TRBD1 TGCGCCAGCAGCCCACCGGGACAGGGGGTTACTGAAGCTTTCTTT CASSPPGQGVTEAFF
TRBJ2-2 TRBV11-2 . TRBD1 TGTGCCAGCAGCCCCCCGGACAGGGCCCCCGGGGAGCTGTTTTTT CASSPPDRAPGELFF
TRBJ1-1 TRBV12-5 . TRBD1 TGTGCTAGTGGTTTGGTAAGGATTATCGGACAGGGAATCACTGAAGCTTTCTTT CASGLVRIIGQGITEAFF
TRBJ1-3 TRBV25-1 . . TGTGCCAGCAGATCCCAGGGCACTGGAAACACCATATATTTT CASRSQGTGNTIYF
TRBJ2-3 TRBV5-4 . . TGTGCCAGCAGCTTGGACTCTAGCACAGATACGCAGTATTTT CASSLDSSTDTQYF
TRBJ2-7 TRBV7-8 . TRBD2 TGTGCCAGCAGCCTAATGGGACTAGCGGGCGCCTACGAGCAGTACTTC CASSLMGLAGAYEQYF
TRBJ2-1 TRBV11-2 . TRBD2 TGTGCCAGCAGCTTAGTAAGCGGGAGGGCCAATGAGCAGTTCTTC CASSLVSGRANEQFF
TRBJ2-7 TRBV28 . TRBD1 TGTGCCAGCAGTCCACAGGGGGCCAAGGACGAGCAGTACTTC CASSPQGAKDEQYF
TRBJ2-2 TRBV15 once TRBD1 TGTGCCACCACCTTGGGGACAGCTTACACCGGGGAGCTGTTTTTT CATTLGTAYTGELFF
TRBJ2-3 TRBV10-3 . TRBD2 TGTGCCATCAGTGAGGGACTAGTGGGGAGCACAGATACGCAGTATTTT CAISEGLVGSTDTQYF
TRBJ2-1 TRBV27 . TRBD2 TGTGCCAGCAGTTTATCCGGGAGGACCAACAATGAGCAGTTCTTC CASSLSGRTNNEQFF
TRBJ1-5 TRBV28 . TRBD1 TGTGCCAGCAGTTTGGGACAGGGTAGGGGGAATTGGCAGCCCCAGCATTTT CASSLGQGRGNWQPQHF
TRBJ2-7 TRBV12-2 . . TGTGCAAGTCGCTCCGGGACTAGCGGGAAGGGAGTAGTTAGGCTGTTCGACGAGCAGTACTTC CASRSGTSGKGVVRLFDEQYF
TRBJ2-7 TRBV28 . . TGTGCCAGCAGTAGCCCAATCCCTTCCTACGAGCAGTACTTC CASSSPIPSYEQYF
TRBJ2-2 TRBV9 few . TGTGCCAGCAGCAACCGATGGGGGCCGGACGGGGAGCTGTTTTTT CASSNRWGPDGELFF
TRBJ2-3 TRBV7-2 . TRBD2 TGTGCCAGCAGCTTTCGACTAGCGGGCACAGATACGCAGTATTTT CASSFRLAGTDTQYF
TRBJ2-1 TRBV19 . . TGTGCCAGTAGCCCCCCGGGTCGTCTAGCGCCGACCAATGAGCAGTTCTTC CASSPPGRLAPTNEQFF
TRBJ1-1 TRBV19 . . TGTGCCAGTAGTTTTCTCGTCACTGAAGCTTTCTTT CASSFLVTEAFF
TRBJ1-1 TRBV28 . TRBD1 TGTGCCAGTCGGACAGGGTACGCGAACACTGAAGCTTTCTTT CASRTGYANTEAFF